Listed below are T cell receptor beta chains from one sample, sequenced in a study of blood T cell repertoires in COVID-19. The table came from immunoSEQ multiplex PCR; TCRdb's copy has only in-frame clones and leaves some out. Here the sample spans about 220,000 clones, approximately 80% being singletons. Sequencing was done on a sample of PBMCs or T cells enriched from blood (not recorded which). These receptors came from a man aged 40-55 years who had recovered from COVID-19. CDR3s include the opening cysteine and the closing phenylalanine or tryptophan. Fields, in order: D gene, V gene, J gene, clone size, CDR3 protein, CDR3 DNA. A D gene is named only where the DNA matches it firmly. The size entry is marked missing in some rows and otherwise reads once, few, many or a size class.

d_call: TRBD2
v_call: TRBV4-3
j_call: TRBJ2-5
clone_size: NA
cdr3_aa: CASSQLAGGPETQYF
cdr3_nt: TGCGCCAGCAGCCAACTAGCGGGGGGGCCAGAGACCCAGTACTTC

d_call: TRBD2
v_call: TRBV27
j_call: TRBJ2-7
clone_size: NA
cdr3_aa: CASSLASGRGDEQYF
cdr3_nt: TGTGCCAGCAGTCTTGCTAGCGGGAGAGGTGACGAGCAGTACTTC

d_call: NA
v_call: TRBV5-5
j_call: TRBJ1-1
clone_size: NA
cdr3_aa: CASSGHRNTEAFF
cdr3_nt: TGTGCCAGCAGTGGGCACCGGAACACTGAAGCTTTCTTT

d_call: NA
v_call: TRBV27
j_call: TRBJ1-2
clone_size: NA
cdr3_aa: CASRQKVTEEYGYTF
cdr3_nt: TGTGCCAGCAGGCAAAAGGTCACAGAAGAATATGGCTACACCTTC

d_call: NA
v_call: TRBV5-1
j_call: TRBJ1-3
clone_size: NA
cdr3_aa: CASSYTGDSGNTIYF
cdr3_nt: TGCGCCAGCAGCTATACAGGTGACTCTGGAAACACCATATATTTT

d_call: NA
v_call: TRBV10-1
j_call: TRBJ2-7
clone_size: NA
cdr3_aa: CASSLTAGAYEQYF
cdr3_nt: TGCGCCAGCAGTCTAACCGCCGGGGCCTACGAGCAGTACTTC

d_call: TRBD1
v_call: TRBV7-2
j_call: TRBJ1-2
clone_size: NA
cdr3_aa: CASSQRSGTGGGGGYTF
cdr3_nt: TGTGCCAGCAGCCAACGTTCCGGGACAGGGGGCGGCGGAGGCTACACCTTC

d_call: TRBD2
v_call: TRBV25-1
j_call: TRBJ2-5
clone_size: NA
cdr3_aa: CASSRGREEYF
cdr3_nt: TGTGCCAGCAGCCGAGGGAGGGAAGAGTACTTC

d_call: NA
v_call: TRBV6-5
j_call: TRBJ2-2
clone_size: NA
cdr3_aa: CASTVAPNTGELFF
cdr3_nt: TGTGCCAGCACGGTAGCCCCGAACACCGGGGAGCTGTTTTTT

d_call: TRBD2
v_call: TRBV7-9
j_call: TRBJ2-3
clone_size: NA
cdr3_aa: CAGLAPSTDTQYF
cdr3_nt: TGTGCCGGACTAGCGCCTAGCACAGATACGCAGTATTTT

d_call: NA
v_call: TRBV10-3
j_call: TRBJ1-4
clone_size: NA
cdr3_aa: CATKGWTDNEKLFF
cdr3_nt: TGTGCCACCAAAGGTTGGACAGATAATGAAAAACTGTTTTTT

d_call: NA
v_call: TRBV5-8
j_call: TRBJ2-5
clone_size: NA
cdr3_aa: CASRVAETQYF
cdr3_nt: TGTGCCAGCAGGGTCGCGGAGACCCAGTACTTC

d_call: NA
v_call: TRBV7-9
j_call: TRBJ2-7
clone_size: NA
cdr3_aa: CASTPIRDTSYEQYF
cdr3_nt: TGTGCCAGCACCCCAATCCGGGACACCTCCTACGAGCAGTACTTC

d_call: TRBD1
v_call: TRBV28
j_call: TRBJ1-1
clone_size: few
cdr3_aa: CASSRPGGAAFF
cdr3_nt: TGTGCCAGCAGTCGACCAGGGGGCGCGGCTTTCTTT

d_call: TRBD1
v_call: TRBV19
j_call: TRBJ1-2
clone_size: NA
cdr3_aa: CASSSGTEGAYGYTF
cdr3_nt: TGTGCCAGTAGCAGTGGGACGGAGGGGGCCTATGGCTACACCTTC

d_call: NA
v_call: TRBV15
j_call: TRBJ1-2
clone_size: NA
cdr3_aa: CATSRDRTEGYTF
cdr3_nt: TGTGCCACCAGCAGAGATCGTACCGAGGGCTACACCTTC

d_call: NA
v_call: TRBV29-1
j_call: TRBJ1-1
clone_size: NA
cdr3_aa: CSVVGRGPTEAFF
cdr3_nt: TGCAGCGTTGTAGGCAGGGGACCCACTGAAGCTTTCTTT

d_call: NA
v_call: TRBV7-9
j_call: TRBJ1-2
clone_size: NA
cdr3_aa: CASSSSGVLSGGYTF
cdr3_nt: TGTGCCAGCAGCTCCTCCGGCGTGTTATCGGGTGGCTACACCTTC

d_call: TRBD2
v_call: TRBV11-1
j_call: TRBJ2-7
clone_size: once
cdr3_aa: CASSLSQRELREQYF
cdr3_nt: TGTGCCAGCAGCTTAAGTCAGCGGGAGCTTCGAGAGCAGTACTTC

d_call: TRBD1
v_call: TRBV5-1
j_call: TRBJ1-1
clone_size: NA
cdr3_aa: CASSLQGAPNTEAFF
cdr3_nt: TGCGCCAGCAGCTTACAGGGGGCCCCGAACACTGAAGCTTTCTTT

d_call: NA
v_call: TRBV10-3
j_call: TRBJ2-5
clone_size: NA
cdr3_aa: CAISERAGGTQYF
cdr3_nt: TGTGCCATCAGTGAGCGAGCCGGCGGGACCCAGTACTTC

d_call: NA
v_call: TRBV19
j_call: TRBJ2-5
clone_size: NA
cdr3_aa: CASSSDFEETQYF
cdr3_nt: TGTGCCAGTAGCTCGGACTTTGAAGAGACCCAGTACTTC

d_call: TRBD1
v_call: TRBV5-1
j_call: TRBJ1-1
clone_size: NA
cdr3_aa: CASSRGTGNTEAFF
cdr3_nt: TGCGCCAGCAGCAGAGGGACAGGGAACACTGAAGCTTTCTTT

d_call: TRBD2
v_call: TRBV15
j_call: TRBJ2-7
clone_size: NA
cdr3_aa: CATSRHPSGSTHEQYF
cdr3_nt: TGTGCCACCAGCAGACACCCTAGCGGGAGTACCCACGAGCAGTACTTC